Listed here are 31 T cell receptor beta chains from one sample, sequenced in a study of blood T cell repertoires in COVID-19. Measured with immunoSEQ multiplex PCR; TCRdb has only the in-frame clones, and not every one. The sample has 200,000 to 250,000 clones; roughly 85% are singletons. Material for sequencing was PBMCs or T cells enriched from blood (not recorded which). The source is a woman between 50 and 59 years old who had been exposed to COVID-19.

This rearrangement joins TRBV28 to TRBJ2-7; TRBD2 is a possible D gene (6 bases). The CDR3 is 14 amino acids. Germline-derived CDR1 and CDR2 are MDHEN and SYDVKM. Trimming left V 1 base short and J 4 bases short, with 11 bases between. The DNA of the CDR3 is TGTGCCAGCAGTTTATATGGGAGGAATTACGAGCAGTACTTC. This gives the protein CASSLYGRNYEQYF.

This clone appeared once. The J gene is TRBJ1-1, the V gene TRBV14; D unclear. Trimming left V 1 base short and J 4 bases short, with 13 bases between. Germline V gives CDR1 SGHDN, CDR2 FVKESK. CDR3 length: 15 residues. Here the CDR3 reads CASSQGALFFTEAFF. The DNA for the CDR3 is TGTGCCAGCAGCCAAGGGGCCCTCTTCTTCACTGAAGCTTTCTTT.

The chain recombines TRBV7-8 with TRBJ2-7, with 15 bases matching TRBD2. This CDR3 has 17 residues. Germline trimming cut 5 bases from V and 5 bases from J; bases unmatched to any gene: 10. CDR1 is SGHVS and CDR2 is FQNEAQ in the germline V gene. In DNA form, the CDR3 reads TGTGCCAGCAGCCGGACTAGCGGGGGGGCGGTTCCGGACGAGCAGTACTTC. Translating it yields CASSRTSGGAVPDEQYF.

The genes are TRBV5-1 and TRBJ2-1; 7 bases map to TRBD1. After removal of 0 bases from V and 13 bases from J, the junction contained 7 bases not matched to a gene. The CDR3 length is 13 residues. Germline V lookup: CDR1 SGHRS, CDR2 YFSETQ. This CDR3 is CASSLGTGMEQFF. The CDR3 nucleotides read TGCGCCAGCAGCTTGGGGACAGGCATGGAACAGTTCTTC.

The table lists this clone with a few counts. Other DNA variants within this sample encode the same CDR3. The V and J genes are TRBV11-2 and TRBJ1-3, with D uncertain. CDR3 length: 14 residues. Germline V gene data show CDR1 as SGHAT and CDR2 as FQNNGV. Between the trimmed V and J ends, which lost 1 base and 1 base, there was a span of 5 bases. The CDR3 DNA reads TGTGCCAGCAGCTTAGCGGGTTCTGGAAACACCATATATTTT. Its translation: CASSLAGSGNTIYF.

In this sample, this clone turned up a few times. The rearrangement joins TRBV28 to TRBJ1-1, with 9 nucleotides matching TRBD1. Germline assignment: CDR1 MDHEN and CDR2 SYDVKM. CDR3 size: 13 residues. V shed 6 bases, J shed 5 bases, and the junction held 4 bases outside the gene matches. In DNA, the CDR3 is TGTGCCAGCAGGGGGGACAGGGAAACTGAAGCTTTCTTT. As protein: CASRGDRETEAFF. The whole variable domain, remainder taken from reference TRBV28 and TRBJ1-1, is DVKVTQSSRYLVKRTGEKVFLECVQDMDHENMFWYRQDPGLGLRLIYFSYDVKMKEKGDIPEGYSVSREKKERFSLILESASTNQTSMYLCASRGDRETEAFFGQGTRLTVV.

V and J are TRBV6-5 and TRBJ2-1, with 7 positions matching TRBD2. Trimming cost V 5 bases and J 7 bases; bases outside gene matches: 11. Germline CDR1 reads MNHEY; CDR2 reads SVGAGI. The CDR3 length is 15 residues. CDR3 residues: CASSHQRGRPNEQFF. As DNA, the CDR3 is TGTGCCAGCAGTCACCAGCGGGGACGACCAAATGAGCAGTTCTTC.

The chain has TRBV9 and TRBJ2-3; 15 bases align to TRBD2. Germline values: CDR1 SGDLS, CDR2 YYNGEE. V shed 0 bases, J shed 0 bases, and the junction held 11 bases outside the gene matches. This CDR3 comprises 21 residues. In nucleotides, the CDR3 is TGTGCCAGCAGCGTAGTCCCGCAGGGACTAGCGGGGGGCTTTAGCACAGATACGCAGTATTTT. Translation: CASSVVPQGLAGGFSTDTQYF.

V usage is TRBV19 and J usage is TRBJ1-1; D gene unclear. This CDR3 contains 14 residues. In germline, CDR1 is LNHDA, CDR2 SQIVND (reference sequence). V was cut by 7 bases and J by 3 bases, with 15 bases left in between. CDR3 sequence (DNA): TGTGCCAGTATGACCGATGGGAGGGACACTGAAGCTTTCTTT. The encoded protein is CASMTDGRDTEAFF.

J is TRBJ2-3 and V is TRBV5-4; TRBD2 agrees at 9 bases. Germline V gene data show CDR1 as SGHNT and CDR2 as YYREEE (reference sequence). V lost 2 bases to trimming and J lost 3 bases; unmatched junction nucleotides: 7. CDR3 size: 16 residues. The CDR3 reads CASSFGRGGGTDTQYF. The CDR3, as DNA: TGTGCCAGCAGCTTCGGGCGGGGGGGCGGAACAGATACGCAGTATTTT.

The V gene is TRBV24-1, the J gene TRBJ2-3; D not resolved. Germline V gene lookup returns CDR1 KGHDR and CDR2 SFDVKD. This CDR3 has 11 amino acids. Trimming left V 7 bases short and J 2 bases short, with 3 bases between. The CDR3 nucleotides are TGTGCCACCAGCTTCACAGATACGCAGTATTTT. It specifies CATSFTDTQYF.

The chain employs TRBV7-9 and TRBJ2-1; TRBD1 might be the D (6 bases). Germline V gene data show CDR1 as SEHNR and CDR2 as FQNEAQ (reference sequence). The ends were cut back, 5 bases at V and 6 bases at J, with 26 bases in the middle. CDR3 size: 18 residues. The CDR3 region has the DNA TGTGCCAGCAGCCCTACCTTAAGTCAGGGGCTATATCTCAATGAGCAGTTCTTC. Its protein is CASSPTLSQGLYLNEQFF.

The J gene is TRBJ2-5, the V gene TRBV11-2; possibly TRBD2 for D (5 bases). This CDR3 comprises 13 residues. Trimming removed 5 bases at V and 7 bases at J, with 14 bases between. Germline V gene data show CDR1 as SGHAT and CDR2 as FQNNGV. In nucleotides, the CDR3 is TGTGCCAGCAGCCCGGGGAGTCGAAGGACCCAGTACTTC. This translates into CASSPGSRRTQYF.

The chain links TRBV6-5 to TRBJ2-1, with 10 bases lining up with TRBD2. Trimming removed 10 bases from V and 9 bases from J; junction bases left unmatched: 9. The CDR3 length is 13 residues. Germline CDR1 reads MNHEY; CDR2 reads SVGAGI. The DNA of the CDR3 is TGTGCCACGAAGCGGGGGGGGTATGGTGAGCAGTTCTTC. It codes for CATKRGGYGEQFF.

Remarks on this clone: The sample has other DNA sequences that encode this CDR3 too. The gene calls are TRBV2 and TRBJ1-3; TRBD1 might be the D (5 bases). The V gene's germline CDR1 is SNHLY and CDR2 FYNNEI. This CDR3 is 15 amino acids long. Trimming took off 0 bases at V and 3 bases at J, with 9 bases between the two ends. CDR3 region: CASSEAAGYGNTIYF. In nucleotides, the CDR3 is TGTGCCAGCAGTGAAGCGGCAGGGTATGGAAACACCATATATTTT. Based on the CDR3 plus reference TRBV2 and TRBJ1-3, the full variable domain is EPEVTQTPSHQVTQMGQEVILRCVPISNHLYFYWYRQILGQKVEFLVSFYNNEISEKSEIFDDQFSVERPDGSNFTLKIRSTKLEDSAMYFCASSEAAGYGNTIYFGEGSWLTVV.

This chain uses TRBV13 with TRBJ2-1, with 7 bases aligning to TRBD1. The CDR3 runs to 12 residues. The V and J ends lost 6 bases and 7 bases, in that order; junction bases with no gene match: 3. The germline gives CDR1 PRHDT, CDR2 FYEKMQ (reference sequence). This CDR3 reads CASRRQGNEQFF. CDR3 sequence (DNA): TGTGCCAGCAGGAGACAGGGAAATGAGCAGTTCTTC.

The chain uses TRBV6-1 and TRBJ2-7; no clear D. Trimming left V 3 bases short and J 7 bases short, with 7 bases between. This CDR3 spans 11 amino acids. Germline V gene sequence: CDR1 MNHNS, CDR2 SASEGT. CDR3: CASSDPTEQYF. For the CDR3, the DNA is TGTGCCAGCAGTGACCCGACAGAGCAGTACTTC.

The rearrangement uses TRBV5-4 and TRBJ2-5, with D possibly being TRBD2 (7 bases). Per the germline V gene, CDR1 is SGHNT and CDR2 is YYREEE (reference sequence). The germline V and J ends were trimmed by 0 bases and 4 bases, with 13 bases remaining between them. The CDR3 covers 15 residues. The CDR3 region has the DNA TGTGCCAGCAGCTTGGAGGGGGGGCGAGGAGAGACCCAGTACTTC. Translation: CASSLEGGRGETQYF.

This clone was seen only once. V gene TRBV11-2 combines with J gene TRBJ1-1; D perhaps matches TRBD1 (5 bases). V was pared by 1 base and J by 7 bases, with 10 bases between. CDR3 length: 13 residues. Looked up from germline, CDR1 is SGHAT and CDR2 is FQNNGV. CDR3 sequence (DNA): TGTGCCAGCAGCTTAGGGGGCGGGGGTGAAGCTTTCTTT. It is translated as CASSLGGGGEAFF.

The chain couples TRBV5-6 to TRBJ1-1; 7 bases line up with TRBD1. V lost 3 bases and J lost 0; bases outside the gene matches: 5. Germline CDR1 and CDR2: SGHDT and YYEEEE. The CDR3 runs 15 residues. The CDR3 nucleotides read TGTGCCAGCAGCTACCTGGACAGGATGAACACTGAAGCTTTCTTT. Translating it yields CASSYLDRMNTEAFF.

This chain links TRBV15 with TRBJ2-7; no clear D. V lost 0 bases to trimming and J lost 7 bases, with 13 bases between them. Germline V gives CDR1 LNHNV, CDR2 YYDKDF (reference sequence). The CDR3 is made up of 14 amino acids. The CDR3 here is CATSRDPTLGEQYF. DNA for the CDR3: TGTGCCACCAGCAGAGATCCCACCCTCGGGGAGCAGTACTTC.

J is TRBJ2-1 and V is TRBV3-1 (or the pseudogene TRBV3-2); possibly TRBD2 for D (5 bases). This CDR3 contains 15 residues. V lost 3 bases and J 2 bases, leaving 11 bases between the germline ends. Germline V gene lookup returns CDR1 LGHDT and CDR2 YNNKEL (reference sequence). As DNA, the CDR3 is TGTGCCAGCAGCCAGCAAGCGGTTACCTACAATGAGCAGTTCTTC. Amino acid sequence: CASSQQAVTYNEQFF.

V usage is TRBV5-1 and J usage is TRBJ2-3; 7 bases map to TRBD1. J lost 2 bases, V lost 3 bases, and 9 bases had no gene match. Germline loops: CDR1 SGHRS, CDR2 YFSETQ. The CDR3 has 16 amino acids. CDR3 DNA: TGCGCCAGCAGCTCGAATCCGGGACAGATCACAGATACGCAGTATTTT. Translation: CASSSNPGQITDTQYF.

This clone was recorded only once. CDR3 protein: CASSLVGGPGANVLTF. The CDR3 bases are TGTGCCAGCAGCTTGGTCGGGGGGCCTGGGGCCAACGTCCTGACTTTC. The chain uses TRBV5-6 and TRBJ2-6; possibly TRBD2 for D (7 bases). The CDR3 loop spans 16 amino acids. Germline V lookup: CDR1 SGHDT, CDR2 YYEEEE. The ends were cut back, 0 bases at V and 2 bases at J, with 9 bases in the middle.

The chain is built from TRBV5-1 and TRBJ1-1, with D perhaps matching TRBD1 (6 bases). This CDR3 has 13 amino acids. V lost 2 bases, J lost 5 bases, and 10 bases lay in between. Per germline, CDR1 SGHRS and CDR2 YFSETQ. The CDR3 nucleotides are TGCGCCAGCAGCTTACAGGGATGGACTGAAGCTTTCTTT. Protein: CASSLQGWTEAFF.

This sequence joins TRBV2 and TRBJ2-3; D is uncertain. The germline V gene has CDR1 SNHLY and CDR2 FYNNEI. With 7 bases removed from V and 4 bases from J, the gap between germline ends came to 21 bases. This CDR3 spans 16 amino acids. The CDR3 bases are TGTGCCAGCACTCACAACAGCCCAAGCCCCCCAGATACGCAGTATTTT. This codes for CASTHNSPSPPDTQYF. Looking up the rest from reference TRBV2 and TRBJ2-3 gives the full variable domain: EPEVTQTPSHQVTQMGQEVILRCVPISNHLYFYWYRQILGQKVEFLVSFYNNEISEKSEIFDDQFSVERPDGSNFTLKIRSTKLEDSAMYFCASTHNSPSPPDTQYFGPGTRLTVL.

Turning to this clone: This specimen includes other DNA sequences encoding the same CDR3. The CDR3, as DNA: TGTGCCAGCAGCTTAGTTCAGCAGGCCTTTTCCTACGAGCAGTACTTC. Amino acids: CASSLVQQAFSYEQYF. The V gene is TRBV11-2, the J gene TRBJ2-7; no firm D call. CDR3 length equals 16 residues. The germline V gene has CDR1 SGHAT and CDR2 FQNNGV. Trimming cost V 1 base and J 1 base, with 14 bases left between them.

The chain employs TRBV6-5 and TRBJ1-1, with D perhaps matching TRBD1 (6 bases). The V end lost 5 bases, the J end lost 4 bases, and 11 bases lay between the germline ends. This CDR3 is built from 13 residues. Germline V CDR1 and CDR2: MNHEY, SVGAGI. The CDR3 sequence: CASSTTGRTEAFF. CDR3 bases: TGTGCCAGCAGTACCACAGGGCGCACTGAAGCTTTCTTT.

A few counts support this clone. The V and J genes are TRBV19 and TRBJ1-2, with 10 positions matching TRBD1. CDR1 is LNHDA, CDR2 SQIVND, per germline (reference sequence). This CDR3 comprises 14 residues. With 6 bases clipped from V and 2 bases from J, the junction kept 3 bases outside the gene matches. The CDR3 loop is CASRTTGGNYGYTF. The CDR3 bases are TGTGCCAGTAGGACGACAGGGGGCAACTATGGCTACACCTTC. Complete variable domain (other parts from reference TRBV19 and TRBJ1-2): DGGITQSPKYLFRKEGQNVTLSCEQNLNHDAMYWYRQDPGQGLRLIYYSQIVNDFQKGDIAEGYSVSREKKESFPLTVTSAQKNPTAFYLCASRTTGGNYGYTFGSGTRLTVV.

V gene TRBV28 combines with J gene TRBJ1-1; 8 bases are a match to TRBD1. Trimming cost V 6 bases and J 5 bases; bases outside gene matches: 14. CDR3 length equals 16 residues. Germline V gene sequence: CDR1 MDHEN, CDR2 SYDVKM. CDR3 nucleotide sequence: TGTGCCAGCAGCTCGTTTGGAACAGGGGGAAATACTGAAGCTTTCTTT. Protein product: CASSSFGTGGNTEAFF.

This chain links TRBV7-9 with TRBJ2-3; TRBD2 might be the D (6 bases). The V gene's germline CDR1 is SEHNR and CDR2 FQNEAQ (reference sequence). This CDR3 comprises 15 residues. V gave up 8 bases and J gave up 3 bases, with 18 bases separating them. DNA of the CDR3: TGTGCCAGCGGCCCGACTAGTTTGGAGACAGATACGCAGTATTTT. Its protein is CASGPTSLETDTQYF. The whole variable domain, filled in from reference TRBV7-9 and TRBJ2-3, reads DTGVSQNPRHKITKRGQNVTFRCDPISEHNRLYWYRQTLGQGPEFLTYFQNEAQLEKSRLLSDRFSAERPKGSFSTLEIQRTEQGDSAMYLCASGPTSLETDTQYFGPGTRLTVL.